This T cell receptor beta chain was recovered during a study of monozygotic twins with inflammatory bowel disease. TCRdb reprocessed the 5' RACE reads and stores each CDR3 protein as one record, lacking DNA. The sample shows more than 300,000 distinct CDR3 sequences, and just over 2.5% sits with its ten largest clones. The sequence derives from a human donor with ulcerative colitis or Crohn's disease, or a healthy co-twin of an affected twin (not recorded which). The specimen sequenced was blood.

The chain's CDR3 is CAWSMGRAEAFF. The chain combines TRBV30 with TRBJ1-1. Per germline, CDR1 GTSNPN and CDR2 SVGIG (reference sequence). This CDR3 has 12 amino acids.